Described below is a single T cell receptor beta chain sequence and its context. The data were taken from a study of T cell changes during pregnancy in multiple sclerosis. The V and J ends lost 6 bases and 9 bases, in that order; junction bases with no gene match: 11. Germline V lookup: CDR1 MDHEN, CDR2 SYDVKM. This CDR3 has 14 amino acids. Measured with immunoSEQ multiplex PCR; TCRdb has only the in-frame clones, and not every one. This table has fewer than 140,000 clones, roughly nine tenths appearing once. This receptor was obtained from a female donor with multiple sclerosis, enrolled in a pregnancy study. The chain has TRBV28 and TRBJ2-1; TRBD2 aligns across 7 bases. The specimen comprised peripheral blood, sampled before pregnancy. The CDR3 here is CASSSGLPTSEQFF. The CDR3 DNA reads as TGTGCCAGCAGCTCGGGACTACCGACAAGTGAGCAGTTCTTC.